The 21 T cell receptor beta chains given below trace back to one sample, sequenced in a study of cytomegalovirus exposure and HLA in healthy donors. Use of 60 Vbeta and 13 Jbeta primers characterized the PCR. Sequencing used immunoSEQ multiplex PCR; TCRdb keeps in-frame clones, though not all of them. The sample holds 150,000 to 180,000 clones, over 70% seen once. Sequencing input: PBMCs. The receptors here all came from a man aged 25 to 40 in good health and CMV-seronegative.

This chain joins TRBV7-8 and TRBJ1-1, with D possibly being TRBD1 (6 bases). Trimming shortened V by 1 base and J by 1 base, and 10 bases separated the two germline ends. Germline V gene sequence: CDR1 SGHVS, CDR2 FQNEAQ. The CDR3 totals 15 residues. CDR3 in amino acids: CASSLGGHTNTEAFF. The CDR3 DNA reads TGTGCCAGCAGCTTAGGGGGACACACGAACACTGAAGCTTTCTTT.

The CDR3 DNA sequence: TGTGCCAGCAGCCCGACAGGGGGCTACGAGCAGTACTTC. Its protein product is CASSPTGGYEQYF. The chain joins TRBV6-5 to TRBJ2-5; 9 bases agree with TRBD1. Near its end, the DNA agrees better with TRBJ2-7, so the J call may be wrong. The CDR3 is 13 amino acids. The V gene's germline CDR1 is MNHEY and CDR2 SVGAGI.

The CDR3 loop is CASSEDSGELFF. Here the CDR3 DNA reads TGTGCCAGCAGTGAGGACTCCGGGGAGCTGTTTTTT. The V and J genes are TRBV2 and TRBJ2-2, with D perhaps TRBD2 (5 bases). This CDR3 spans 12 amino acids. Germline CDR1 is SNHLY and CDR2 is FYNNEI. The germline V and J ends were trimmed by 3 bases and 6 bases, with 5 bases remaining between them.

This chain connects TRBV27 to TRBJ1-1; no definite D call. The CDR3 has 13 amino acids. The germline V gene has CDR1 MNHEY and CDR2 SMNVEV (reference sequence). Trimming removed 2 bases at V and 4 bases at J, with 8 bases between. The CDR3 nucleotides are TGTGCCAGCAGTTTAGCTAGGAGCACTGAAGCTTTCTTT. Its protein product is CASSLARSTEAFF.

This clone was recorded a few times. The rearrangement joins TRBV30 to TRBJ1-1; D remains ambiguous. Germline assignment: CDR1 GTSNPN and CDR2 SVGIG (reference sequence). This CDR3 has 12 residues. V lost 7 bases and J lost 3, with 12 bases in between. The CDR3 coding sequence is TGTGCCTCGTATGGGAGCTACACTGAAGCTTTCTTT. Amino acid sequence: CASYGSYTEAFF. Complete variable domain (other parts from reference TRBV30 and TRBJ1-1): SQTIHQWPATLVQPVGSPLSLECTVEGTSNPNLYWYRQAAGRGLQLLFYSVGIGQISSEVPQNLSASRPQDRQFILSSKKLLLSDSGFYLCASYGSYTEAFFGQGTRLTVV.

The V and J genes are TRBV9 and TRBJ1-1; the D is unclear. The CDR3 sequence is 14 residues long. V dropped 4 bases and J dropped 4 bases, with 14 bases sitting between them. In germline, CDR1 is SGDLS, CDR2 YYNGEE. The CDR3 sequence is CASSYREGGTEAFF. In DNA form, the CDR3 reads TGTGCCAGCAGCTACAGAGAGGGAGGCACTGAAGCTTTCTTT.

This clone appeared once. Distinct nucleotide sequences in the sample also encode this CDR3. The chain couples TRBV9 to TRBJ2-2, with 8 bases fitting TRBD2. This CDR3 has 16 amino acids. Trimming removed 4 bases from V and 2 bases from J; junction bases left unmatched: 7. Germline V CDR1 and CDR2: SGDLS, YYNGEE. DNA for the CDR3: TGTGCCAGCAGCCCGGGGGGGGGACCAAACACCGGGGAGCTGTTTTTT. Translating it yields CASSPGGGPNTGELFF. Together with reference TRBV9 and TRBJ2-2, the CDR3 gives the full variable domain: DSGVTQTPKHLITATGQRVTLRCSPRSGDLSVYWYQQSLDQGLQFLIQYYNGEERAKGNILERFSAQQFPDLHSELNLSSLELGDSALYFCASSPGGGPNTGELFFGEGSRLTVL.

The rearrangement links TRBV2 to TRBJ2-5; D gene unclear. Trimming took 7 bases from V and 0 from J, leaving 15 bases between them. The CDR3 spans 15 residues. CDR1 SNHLY and CDR2 FYNNEI come from the germline V gene. This CDR3 reads CASTRTVPYQETQYF. In DNA, the CDR3 is TGTGCCAGCACCAGAACCGTACCGTACCAAGAGACCCAGTACTTC.

This rearrangement joins TRBV11-2 to TRBJ2-2; D call uncertain. CDR1 is SGHAT and CDR2 is FQNNGV in the germline V gene. CDR3 size: 13 residues. V dropped 3 bases and J dropped 7 bases, with 9 bases sitting between them. CDR3 residues: CASSLLVGGELFF. The CDR3 coding sequence is TGTGCCAGCAGCTTGCTAGTCGGCGGGGAGCTGTTTTTT.

The rearrangement uses TRBV14 and TRBJ2-5; 7 bases are shared with TRBD1. Germline V gene data show CDR1 as SGHDN and CDR2 as FVKESK. V gave up 4 bases and J gave up 4 bases; unmatched junction bases: 6. There are 14 residues in the CDR3. This chain's CDR3 is CASSRNRGRETQYF. CDR3 coding DNA: TGTGCCAGCAGCCGAAATAGGGGGCGAGAGACCCAGTACTTC.

This clone was observed a single time. The chain is built from TRBV19 and TRBJ1-6; perhaps TRBD1 as D (6 bases). The ends were cut back, 10 bases at V and 5 bases at J, with 12 bases in the middle. In germline, CDR1 is LNHDA, CDR2 SQIVND (reference sequence). The CDR3 extends over 13 amino acids. The CDR3 protein is CATTGTNNSPLHF. For the CDR3, the DNA is TGTGCCACTACAGGGACCAATAATTCACCCCTCCACTTT.

The chain joins TRBV18 to TRBJ1-5; 7 bases are a match to TRBD1. The germline V gene encodes CDR1 KGHSH and CDR2 LQKENI. The CDR3 covers 16 residues. The trim removed 4 bases at V and 2 bases at J, leaving 8 bases unmatched. The CDR3 DNA reads TGTGCCAGCTCACAAACCGAGGGGGCTGGCAATCAGCCCCAGCATTTT. Amino acid sequence: CASSQTEGAGNQPQHF.

The chain links TRBV25-1 to TRBJ2-1; 9 positions agree with TRBD1. Trimming took 1 base from V and 3 from J; bases not matched to a gene: 10. Germline CDR1 MGHDK, CDR2 SYGVNS. The CDR3 is made up of 18 amino acids. The DNA for the CDR3 is TGTGCCAGCAGTGAATCCCAGTGGGACAGGGTTCACTACAATGAGCAGTTCTTC. Amino acid sequence: CASSESQWDRVHYNEQFF.

This clone was counted between two and nine times. This chain connects TRBV2 to TRBJ2-1, with D tentatively TRBD2 (7 bases). The CDR3 is 17 residues long. Germline CDR1 and CDR2: SNHLY and FYNNEI. Trimming stripped 1 base from V and 1 base from J, with 14 bases between. CDR3 loop: CASSEEGRGSSYNEQFF. CDR3 bases: TGTGCCAGCAGTGAAGAGGGGAGGGGGTCTTCCTACAATGAGCAGTTCTTC.

The chain combines TRBV2 with TRBJ1-5; D might be TRBD1 (5 bases). Germline V CDR1 and CDR2: SNHLY, FYNNEI. CDR3 size: 16 residues. V shed 2 bases and J shed 4 bases, with 15 bases lying between them. The CDR3 region has the DNA TGTGCCAGCAGTGAAACCGTCAGGGTAGGGAATCAGCCCCAGCATTTT. This codes for CASSETVRVGNQPQHF.

The gene calls are TRBV9 and TRBJ1-2; 7 bases map to TRBD1. Trimming at V came to 3 bases and at J to 5 bases, leaving 7 bases not matched to a gene. Germline-derived CDR1 and CDR2 are SGDLS and YYNGEE. This CDR3 has 14 residues. This chain's CDR3 is CASSAPTGRYGYTF. CDR3 DNA: TGTGCCAGCAGCGCCCCGACAGGGAGGTATGGCTACACCTTC.

The chain links TRBV7-9 to TRBJ1-4, with 10 bases identical to TRBD1. Germline values: CDR1 SEHNR, CDR2 FQNEAQ (reference sequence). This CDR3 comprises 17 residues. V shed 0 bases and J 1 base; nucleotides not matched to a gene: 2. CDR3 residues: CASSLAGQGLTNEKLFF. Written as DNA, the CDR3 is TGTGCCAGCAGCTTAGCGGGACAGGGGTTAACTAATGAAAAACTGTTTTTT. The whole variable domain, filled in from reference TRBV7-9 and TRBJ1-4, reads DTGVSQNPRHKITKRGQNVTFRCDPISEHNRLYWYRQTLGQGPEFLTYFQNEAQLEKSRLLSDRFSAERPKGSFSTLEIQRTEQGDSAMYLCASSLAGQGLTNEKLFFGSGTQLSVL.

The chain joins TRBV15 to TRBJ2-3; D remains unclear. V lost 0 bases to trimming and J lost 0 bases, with 22 bases between them. CDR1 and CDR2 (germline): LNHNV, YYDKDF (reference sequence). The CDR3 has 20 amino acids. CDR3 region: CATSRDWAAEHDSSTDTQYF. Written as DNA, the CDR3 is TGTGCCACCAGCAGAGATTGGGCCGCCGAACACGATTCTAGCACAGATACGCAGTATTTT.

The rearrangement joins TRBV7-6 to TRBJ1-1, with 10 bases that match TRBD1. V was pared by 5 bases and J by 4 bases, with 1 base of the junction left unmatched. CDR3 size: 13 residues. Germline V gives CDR1 SGHVS, CDR2 FNYEAQ. The CDR3, as DNA: TGTGCCAGCAGCCGGACAGGGGGCACTGAAGCTTTCTTT. This sequence encodes CASSRTGGTEAFF.

The gene calls are TRBV10-2 and TRBJ2-1; D may be TRBD2 (5 bases). CDR3 length equals 12 residues. Trimming cost V 6 bases and J 6 bases, with 9 bases left between them. CDR1 WSHSY and CDR2 SAAADI come from the germline V gene. CDR3 residues: CASRDSVNEQFF. The CDR3 region has the DNA TGCGCCAGCAGAGATAGCGTCAATGAGCAGTTCTTC.

In its sample, this clone was seen a few times. The V call is TRBV28, the J call TRBJ1-1; maybe TRBD1 (6 bases). Germline values: CDR1 MDHEN, CDR2 SYDVKM. CDR3 size: 14 residues. Trimming stripped 3 bases from V and 7 bases from J, with 15 bases between. CDR3 sequence reads: CASSFRGSGGEAFF. The CDR3 bases are TGTGCCAGCAGTTTCAGGGGTAGCGGGGGTGAAGCTTTCTTT.